Sequencing of this T cell receptor beta chain was carried out in a study of shared clonotypes between healthy human individuals. The test was conducted at deep level. The repertoire was sequenced with immunoSEQ multiplex PCR; TCRdb's copy has only in-frame clones and lacks some. The sample lists around 2.3 million clones, more than 90% seen once, with about 0.13% in the top ten. Concerning this clone: The identical CDR3 is also encoded by other nucleotide sequences in the sample.

This receptor was identified in a man aged 18-30 years in good health. What was sequenced was naive CD4+ T cells sorted from blood. Specified subset: CD45RA+ positively selected.

The CDR3 loop reads CASSRTENTEAFF. As DNA, the CDR3 is TGTGCCAGCAGCCGCACAGAGAACACTGAAGCTTTCTTT. The rearrangement links TRBV6-5 to TRBJ1-1; D gene uncertain. The CDR3 runs to 13 residues. Trimming stripped 6 bases from V and 1 base from J, with 9 bases between. CDR1 and CDR2 (germline): MNHEY, SVGAGI.